The clone carrying this T cell receptor (beta chain) was seen just once. Its antigen is not known. One end of the junction is discordant with germline, which a read error may explain. The germline V gene encodes CDR1 ENHRY and CDR2 SYGVKD. The CDR3 is 11 amino acids. Second doses at about 4 or about 12 weeks were pooled. Here immunoSEQ multiplex PCR was the method, and the copy in TCRdb shows in-frame clones only, minus some. The repertoire has some 60,000 clones, roughly 80% of them found once; the top ten carry more than 3%. These data are taken from a study of T cell responses to AZD1222 COVID-19 vaccine. Findings and caveats of the study: Mostly white British, mostly female donors; authors suggested clonal diversity may be underestimated. It was only six AZD1222 recipients who were seropositive at baseline. Distributed over spike, vaccine-associated CD4 TCRs predominated at 160-218 and 743-854.

The sample in question was peripheral blood, obtained 28 days after the second AZD1222 dose. The receptor's source is an adult who received the AZD1222 COVID-19 vaccine. The chain employs TRBV10-3 and TRBJ1-1; D unresolved. The CDR3 nucleotides are TGTGCCATCGTGGGGAACGCTGAAGCTTTCTTT. This sequence encodes CAIVGNAEAFF.